This TCR beta chain emerged from a study of T cells in Graves' hyperthyroidism and ophthalmopathy. A note on this clonotype: Its antigen is not known.

General study findings and limits: Clonotypes that were expanded in thyroid above 0.001 mostly appeared in blood too.

Patients aged 18 to 65 had newly diagnosed hyperthyroidism that had lasted under 2 months. Orbital computed tomography and thyroid ultrasound, together with serum TRAb and thyroxine and clinical symptoms, were used for diagnoses. Trimming stripped 3 bases from V and 7 bases from J, with 11 bases between. Germline lookup yields CDR1 KGHDR and CDR2 SFDVKD. The CDR3 is 13 residues long. Using RNA transcripts as the source, TCR beta CDR3 regions were amplified. Initially, a first-round RT-PCR of the TCR CDR3 employed the HTBI primer set. TCRdb re-called the multiplex PCR reads with MiXCR, one entry per CDR3 protein. The table includes just under 750,000 distinct CDR3 sequences, roughly a third detected once.

Sequencing used blood. J is TRBJ1-1 and V is TRBV24-1, with a weak D call TRBD1 (5 bases). This clonotype was sampled from a woman between 40 and 50 years old with Graves' hyperthyroidism. The CDR3 loop reads CATSDVSTDEAFF. The CDR3 coding sequence is TGTGCCACCAGTGATGTTTCGACAGATGAAGCTTTCTTT.